Sequencing of this TCR beta chain was carried out in a study of graft-versus-host responses after intestinal transplantation. Plating of about 200,000 CFSE-labeled responder cells was done together with about 200,000 irradiated, violet-dye-labeled stimulator cells. Sequencing was performed with immunoSEQ multiplex PCR; in TCRdb, only in-frame clones are kept and a portion is missing. The sample records some 9,800 clones, around 33% being singletons. This clonotype was obtained from a human patient who received an intestinal transplant. The sample in question was alloreactive CD8+ T cells from a mixed lymphocyte reaction culture, obtained before intestinal transplant. Subset indicated: CFSE-low proliferating T cells sorted from approximately six-day pre-transplant mixed lymphocyte reaction (GvH or HvG direction).

The CDR3 protein is CASSLSGSSYNEQFF. The CDR3 coding sequence is TGTGCCAGCAGTCTTAGCGGAAGCTCCTACAATGAGCAGTTCTTC. The chain is built from TRBV27 and TRBJ2-1; perhaps TRBD2 as D (6 bases). CDR1 is MNHEY, CDR2 SMNVEV, per germline (reference sequence). The CDR3 runs to 15 residues. The ends were cut back, 5 bases at V and 0 bases at J, with 11 bases in the middle.